The rows below give T cell receptor beta chains drawn from one sample of a study of blood T cell repertoires in COVID-19. Sequenced by immunoSEQ multiplex PCR; TCRdb stores in-frame clones only, minus some. The sample has more than 60,000 clones, 90% seen once. Sequenced material: peripheral blood. These receptors were taken from a man in his fifties with acute or convalescent COVID-19. The CDR3 runs from the conserved cysteine through the conserved F or W. The D gene is left open where the match is weak. Size is omitted from some rows. Given values are once, few, many or a class for expanded clones.

V	size	D	J	DNA	CDR3
TRBV11-2	.	.	TRBJ2-3	TGTGCCAGCAGCCCCCAGACTGATACGCAGTATTTT	CASSPQTDTQYF
TRBV27	.	TRBD2	TRBJ2-3	TGTGCCAGCAGCTTAAGGACAGGGGGACTAGCGGGAGCGGGAGATACGCAGTATTTT	CASSLRTGGLAGAGDTQYF
TRBV7-9	once	.	TRBJ1-2	TGTGCCAGCAGCTTGGACGGGACGGGAGCTAACTATGGCTACACCTTC	CASSLDGTGANYGYTF
TRBV10-2	.	TRBD2	TRBJ2-4	TGCGCCAGCAGGGACGTCAGCGGGAGTGCCAAAAACATTCAGTACTTC	CASRDVSGSAKNIQYF
TRBV6-6	.	.	TRBJ2-7	TGTGCCAGCAAAACCGACACGGGGGAGCAGTACTTC	CASKTDTGEQYF
TRBV9	.	TRBD2	TRBJ2-1	TGTGCCAGCAGCCCTAGCGGGAGGGCCTACAATGAGCAATTCTTC	CASSPSGRAYNEQFF
TRBV10-3	.	TRBD2	TRBJ2-1	TGTGCCATCAGTGAGTCCCTAGCGGGAGGGCATGAGCAGTTCTTC	CAISESLAGGHEQFF
TRBV4-1	.	TRBD1	TRBJ1-1	TGCGCCAGCAGCCAAGATTGGACAGGGGTCACTGAAGCTTTCTTT	CASSQDWTGVTEAFF
TRBV27	.	.	TRBJ1-2	TGTGCCAGCAGTTTAAGTGGGGGCCCCTATGGCTACACCTTC	CASSLSGGPYGYTF
TRBV7-9	.	.	TRBJ1-3	TGTGCCAGCAGCTTAACAGGGTCGCGCGGAAACACCATATATTTT	CASSLTGSRGNTIYF
TRBV10-3	.	TRBD2	TRBJ2-7	TGTGCCATCAGAGTAGCCGGGACAATGAGCGGGAGGGTCTCCTACGAGCAGTACTTC	CAIRVAGTMSGRVSYEQYF
TRBV6-5	few	TRBD1	TRBJ1-5	TGTGCCAGCAGTCGGGAACAGGGGGCGGATCAGCCCCAGCATTTT	CASSREQGADQPQHF
TRBV27	.	.	TRBJ1-1	TGTGCCAGCAGTTTATCCCCAGGGGTGAACACTGAAGCTTTCTTT	CASSLSPGVNTEAFF
TRBV6-4	.	TRBD1	TRBJ1-3	TGTGCCAGCAATTTCACAGGGGGGCTCTGGACCACCATATATTTT	CASNFTGGLWTTIYF
TRBV24-1	.	.	TRBJ2-7	TGTGCCACCAGTGACCCTACCGAGCAGTACTTC	CATSDPTEQYF
TRBV4-3	.	TRBD1	TRBJ2-7	TGCGCCAGCAGCCAAGAATTGGGACAGGGCCTACCGGGGGAGCAGTACTTC	CASSQELGQGLPGEQYF
TRBV19	.	TRBD1	TRBJ2-7	TGTGCCAGTAGTTCACGACAGGGGGCCTACGAGCAGTACTTC	CASSSRQGAYEQYF
TRBV11-2	.	TRBD2	TRBJ2-3	TGTGCCAGCAGCTACACCGGGACTATAGGCACAGATACGCAGTATTTT	CASSYTGTIGTDTQYF
TRBV5-4	.	.	TRBJ1-2	TGTGCCAGCAGCTCCGTCGGGACAATTTATGGCTACACCTTC	CASSSVGTIYGYTF
TRBV18	once	TRBD1	TRBJ2-1	TGTGCCAGCTCACTCCAGGGGGCTGACAATGAGCAGTTCTTC	CASSLQGADNEQFF
TRBV5-1	.	TRBD2	TRBJ2-7	TGCGCCAGCAGCCCTCGGACTAGCGGGAGGTCCTACGAGCAGTACTTC	CASSPRTSGRSYEQYF
TRBV24-1	.	TRBD2	TRBJ2-1	TGTGCCACCAGTCCAAGCGGGAGGGCAGTAGATGAGCAGTTCTTC	CATSPSGRAVDEQFF
TRBV10-1	.	.	TRBJ2-3	TGCGCCAGCAGTGATCCTGGGGCAGGGGTGGGAGATACGCAGTATTTT	CASSDPGAGVGDTQYF
TRBV27	.	.	TRBJ2-1	TGTGCCAGCAGTTTAGCTGTTTGGGGGCGTGGAATAACAAATGAGCAGTTCTTC	CASSLAVWGRGITNEQFF
TRBV4-2	.	TRBD2	TRBJ2-3	TGTGCCAGCAGCCCCCGCGGTAGCGGGAGCACAGATACGCAGTATTTT	CASSPRGSGSTDTQYF
TRBV11-2	.	.	TRBJ1-1	TGTGCCAGACGAAACAGGGTGAACACTGAAGCTTTCTTT	CARRNRVNTEAFF
TRBV3-1/TRBV3-2	.	.	TRBJ1-2	TGTGCCAGCAGCCCGACTAGGGGTAACTATGGCTACACCTTC	CASSPTRGNYGYTF
TRBV7-2	.	.	TRBJ2-2	TGTGCCAGCAGAGGGGGTACGGGAACCGGGGAGCTGTTTTTT	CASRGGTGTGELFF
TRBV3-1/TRBV3-2	.	.	TRBJ2-2	TGTGCCAGCCTGAGGGACACCGACACCGGGGAGCTGTTTTTT	CASLRDTDTGELFF
TRBV24-1	.	.	TRBJ1-2	TGTGCCACCAGTGATCCAGGGGCTGCTAACTATGGCTACACCTTC	CATSDPGAANYGYTF
TRBV13	.	.	TRBJ1-2	TGTGCCAGCAGCTTATCCGGCTCTGGGCGCTACACCTTC	CASSLSGSGRYTF
TRBV3-1/TRBV3-2	.	TRBD1	TRBJ2-1	TGTGCCAGCAGCCAAGAAACAACAGGGGGGAATGAGCAGTTCTTC	CASSQETTGGNEQFF
TRBV5-1	.	TRBD2	TRBJ2-1	TGCGCCAGCAGCTTGGTTCTAGCGGGAGTGAACGAGCAGTTCTTC	CASSLVLAGVNEQFF
TRBV27	.	.	TRBJ2-5	TGTGCCAGCAGTATGGGACACGGCTTAGAGACCCAGTACTTC	CASSMGHGLETQYF
TRBV6-6	.	TRBD1	TRBJ2-7	TGTGCCAGCAGCAGTCCAGCAGGGGGCAGGTACGAGCAGTACTTC	CASSSPAGGRYEQYF
TRBV10-3	.	TRBD2	TRBJ2-3	TGTGCCATCAGTAGCGGGAGCGCAGATACGCAGTATTTT	CAISSGSADTQYF
TRBV10-1	.	.	TRBJ1-1	TGCGCCAGCAGTGATCGGGAGAAGGGCACTGAAGCTTTCTTT	CASSDREKGTEAFF
TRBV19	.	TRBD2	TRBJ2-1	TGTGCCAGTAGGACTAGCGGAGCTATCTCCTACAATGAGCAGTTCTTC	CASRTSGAISYNEQFF
TRBV15	.	.	TRBJ2-1	TGTGCCACCAGCAGGGAGGGGGCCGGGTACAATGAGCAGTTCTTC	CATSREGAGYNEQFF
TRBV5-6	.	TRBD1	TRBJ1-4	TGTGCCAGCAGCTTGGTGGACCCAGGGGGAAATGAAAAACTGTTTTTT	CASSLVDPGGNEKLFF
TRBV9	.	TRBD2	TRBJ2-3	TGTGCCAGCAGCGTAGGGGGGACTAGCGGTACAGATACGCAGTATTTT	CASSVGGTSGTDTQYF
TRBV24-1	.	TRBD2	TRBJ2-7	TGTGCCACCAGTAGCGCTAGCGGGAGCTACGAGCAGTACTTC	CATSSASGSYEQYF
TRBV6-5	once	.	TRBJ1-4	TGTGCCAGCAGTAGAGTACCTAATGAAAAACTGTTTTTT	CASSRVPNEKLFF
TRBV7-2	.	TRBD1	TRBJ1-6	TGTGCCAGCAGCTTATTGGGACAGGGACTGTCCCTCCACTTT	CASSLLGQGLSLHF
TRBV12-5	.	.	TRBJ2-3	TGTGCTAGTGCCCCGGCAGTTAGGGGAGATACGCAGTATTTT	CASAPAVRGDTQYF
TRBV28	.	TRBD1	TRBJ1-2	TGTGCCAGCAGTTTAGAACAGGGGGCTAACTATGGCTACACCTTC	CASSLEQGANYGYTF
TRBV11-3	.	.	TRBJ1-1	TGTGCCAGCAGCACCAGGGGTAACACTGAAGCTTTCTTT	CASSTRGNTEAFF
TRBV24-1	.	TRBD1	TRBJ2-7	TGTGCCACCAGTGACCCCGGGACAGGGAGAAACGAGCAGTACTTC	CATSDPGTGRNEQYF
TRBV29-1	.	.	TRBJ1-5	TGCAGCGCCGGAGTTGATCAGCCCCAGCATTTT	CSAGVDQPQHF
TRBV5-1	.	TRBD2	TRBJ2-5	TGCGCCAGCAGCTTGGGAACTAGCGGGAGGGAGACCCAGTACTTC	CASSLGTSGRETQYF
TRBV30	once	TRBD2	TRBJ2-2	TGTGCCTGGAGTGTACAGACTAGCGGGGGGATCGGGGAGCTGTTTTTT	CAWSVQTSGGIGELFF
TRBV19	.	.	TRBJ2-1	TGTGCCAGTAGTATTGGAGGGAATGAGCAGTTCTTC	CASSIGGNEQFF
TRBV6-1	.	.	TRBJ1-1	TGTGCCAGCAGTGAACAGGGGTGGAACACTGAAGCTTTCTTT	CASSEQGWNTEAFF
TRBV24-1	.	.	TRBJ1-1	TGTGCCACCAGAGGGGCTGGTACTGAAGCTTTCTTT	CATRGAGTEAFF
TRBV11-2	.	TRBD2	TRBJ2-1	TGTGCCAGCAGCTTAACCAGCGGGAGTAACAATGAGCAGTTCTTC	CASSLTSGSNNEQFF